The sequence of this T cell receptor (gamma chain) was determined in a study of γδ T cells in repeated Plasmodium falciparum infection. Study as a whole: Some Malian samples span acute malaria episodes; others come from no-transmission periods.

In its sample, this clone was seen a few times. TCRdb's protein for this DNA is that of a much larger clone and differs from the translation at residue 11, likely a read error; the protein shown is the DNA translation. Gammadelta T cells were flow-sorted from PBMC into Vgamma9/Vdelta2+ and Vdelta2-negative populations for bulk analysis. V lost 4 bases to trimming and J lost 7 bases; unmatched junction nucleotides: 18. Looked up from germline, CDR1 is EGSTGY and CDR2 is YDSYTSSV. The CDR3 sequence is 17 residues long. TCRdb re-analyzed the multiplex PCR reads via CATT. The table shows roughly 24,000 gamma-chain clones, with 3% occurring only once.

The TCR originated in a pool of human donors (malaria-infected and uninfected, not separated). Sequenced: gamma-delta T cells from blood. The chain joins TRGV4 to TRGJP2. No J gene is reported in TCRdb; it was inferred here by comparing the DNA with germline. The CDR3 bases are TGTGCCACCTGGGACGGCCTTGTGGGAGAGGATGATTGGATCAAGACGTTT. Translated: CATWDGLVGEDDWIKTF.